Each of the 28 T cell receptor beta chains below was sequenced from the same sample in a study of a mutant IDH1 vaccine in newly diagnosed glioma. Data came from immunoSEQ multiplex PCR; TCRdb stores just in-frame clones and leaves some out. Here the sample spans about 33,000 clones, 88% being singletons. Specified time point: baseline, week 1 (first vaccination visit). Described treatment: pre-vaccination baseline after standard-of-care therapy. The sample consisted of PBMCs, taken from a glioma patient treated with radiotherapy, temozolomide or both. These receptor sequences come from a woman between 40 and 50 years old with glioma.

V is TRBV6-1 and J is TRBJ1-2; no definite D call. CDR1 is MNHNS, CDR2 SASEGT, per germline. Trimming took 4 bases from V and 2 from J, leaving 14 bases between them. The CDR3 has 15 amino acids. CDR3 nucleotide sequence: TGTGCCAGCAGTGCCCGGACGGGTTACAACTATGGCTACACCTTC. Translated, it gives CASSARTGYNYGYTF.

The chain carries TRBV7-9 and TRBJ2-3; 8 bases align to TRBD2. The V gene end was trimmed by 5 bases and the J gene end by 4 bases; junction bases not matched to a gene: 8. Germline-derived CDR1 and CDR2 are SEHNR and FQNEAQ (reference sequence). There are 15 residues in the CDR3. The CDR3, as DNA: TGTGCCAGCAGCCCCTGGACTAGCAGGGCAGATACGCAGTATTTT. Its protein product is CASSPWTSRADTQYF.

The V and J genes are TRBV2 and TRBJ1-2; TRBD1 agrees at 9 bases. The germline V gene encodes CDR1 SNHLY and CDR2 FYNNEI. The CDR3 is 14 amino acids. V lost 3 bases to trimming and J lost 8 bases; unmatched junction nucleotides: 7. CDR3 in amino acids: CASSDVTGGKGYTF. CDR3 nucleotides: TGTGCCAGCAGTGACGTGACAGGGGGTAAGGGCTACACCTTC.

CDR3 nucleotides: TGTGCCAGTAGAAGAAACACTGAAGCTTTCTTT. It encodes CASRRNTEAFF. The chain joins TRBV19 to TRBJ1-1; D remains ambiguous. Trimming took 6 bases from V and 2 from J, leaving 4 bases between them. This CDR3 is 11 amino acids long. Germline CDR1 reads LNHDA; CDR2 reads SQIVND (reference sequence). Variable domain in full (rest from reference TRBV19 and TRBJ1-1): DGGITQSPKYLFRKEGQNVTLSCEQNLNHDAMYWYRQDPGQGLRLIYYSQIVNDFQKGDIAEGYSVSREKKESFPLTVTSAQKNPTAFYLCASRRNTEAFFGQGTRLTVV.

V is TRBV29-1 and J is TRBJ1-1, with D possibly matching TRBD1 (5 bases). With 3 bases removed from V and 0 bases from J, the gap between germline ends came to 5 bases. The CDR3 has 12 amino acids. Germline V gene data show CDR1 as SQVTM and CDR2 as ANQGSEA. As DNA, the CDR3 is TGCAGCGTTGAGGGGGTGAACACTGAAGCTTTCTTT. It translates to CSVEGVNTEAFF.

This clone occurred a few times. V usage is TRBV5-4 and J usage is TRBJ1-1; maybe TRBD1 (6 bases). The CDR3 has 16 residues. Germline CDR1 SGHNT, CDR2 YYREEE (reference sequence). Trimming shortened V by 3 bases and J by 1 base, and 16 bases separated the two germline ends. CDR3 sequence (DNA): TGTGCCAGCAGCTCGGGACAAGGGAGGTCGAACACTGAAGCTTTCTTT. Translation gives CASSSGQGRSNTEAFF. The complete variable domain, with remaining parts taken from reference TRBV5-4 and TRBJ1-1, reads ETGVTQSPTHLIKTRGQQVTLRCSSQSGHNTVSWYQQALGQGPQFIFQYYREEENGRGNFPPRFSGLQFPNYSSELNVNALELDDSALYLCASSSGQGRSNTEAFFGQGTRLTVV.

This sequence joins TRBV7-9 and TRBJ2-3; 7 nucleotides agree with TRBD2. With V trimmed by 6 bases and J by 3 bases, 9 bases remained unmatched. CDR1 SEHNR and CDR2 FQNEAQ come from the germline V gene (reference sequence). This CDR3 is 15 amino acids long. The CDR3 region has the DNA TGTGCCAGCAGACCCCCGGGGGGAGCGACAGATACGCAGTATTTT. This gives the protein CASRPPGGATDTQYF.

J is TRBJ1-1 and V is TRBV4-1; D ambiguous. Trimming shortened V by 1 base and J by 0 bases, and 6 bases separated the two germline ends. The CDR3 is made up of 14 amino acids. Germline V gives CDR1 MGHRA, CDR2 YSYEKL. CDR3 in DNA: TGCGCCAGCAGCCAAGGACGTATGAACACTGAAGCTTTCTTT. It encodes CASSQGRMNTEAFF.

The chain is built from TRBV12-5 and TRBJ2-5, with D unclear. This CDR3 is 13 amino acids long. Between the trimmed V and J ends, which lost 5 bases and 1 base, there was a span of 8 bases. The germline CDR1 and CDR2 sequences are LGHNT and FRNRAP. This chain's CDR3 is CASGARTQETQYF. The CDR3 nucleotides are TGTGCTAGTGGTGCTCGTACCCAAGAGACCCAGTACTTC.

The rearrangement uses TRBV28 and TRBJ2-7, with TRBD1 matching over 9 bases. The J segment lost 6 bases and the V segment lost 4 bases, leaving 16 bases of the junction unmatched. CDR3 length: 17 amino acids. Germline-derived CDR1 and CDR2 are MDHEN and SYDVKM. The CDR3 is CASSYSPNRGRNGEQYF. The CDR3 DNA sequence: TGTGCCAGCAGTTACAGCCCGAACAGGGGGCGCAATGGCGAGCAGTACTTC.

The rearrangement uses TRBV6-1 and TRBJ2-5; no definite D call. The CDR3 spans 15 residues. Germline V gene data show CDR1 as MNHNS and CDR2 as SASEGT. V was clipped by 2 bases and J by 4 bases, with 14 bases between them. CDR3 in amino acids: CASSEFGQWRETQYF. CDR3 DNA: TGTGCCAGCAGTGAATTTGGGCAGTGGAGAGAGACCCAGTACTTC.

The chain uses TRBV2 and TRBJ2-3; TRBD1 matches at 9 bases. The V gene end was trimmed by 3 bases and the J gene end by 4 bases; junction bases not matched to a gene: 14. This CDR3 comprises 18 residues. Germline V lookup: CDR1 SNHLY, CDR2 FYNNEI. CDR3 nucleotide sequence: TGTGCCAGCAGTGAGCGAGGACAGGGGTATTTTCGCGCAGATACGCAGTATTTT. Residues: CASSERGQGYFRADTQYF.

The chain employs TRBV20-1 and TRBJ2-1, with no clear D. The germline gives CDR1 DFQATT, CDR2 SNEGSKA (reference sequence). V was clipped by 3 bases and J by 10 bases, with 7 bases between them. This CDR3 has 10 residues. CDR3 sequence reads: CSARRGEQFF. The CDR3 DNA reads as TGCAGTGCTAGGCGCGGCGAGCAGTTCTTC.

The chain has TRBV2 and TRBJ1-2; weak D call: TRBD1 (6 bases). Looked up from germline, CDR1 is SNHLY and CDR2 is FYNNEI. The CDR3 contains 14 residues. V shed 7 bases and J shed 3 bases, with 15 bases lying between them. This CDR3 reads CASKRQDEHYGYTF. The CDR3 DNA reads TGTGCCAGCAAACGACAGGACGAACACTATGGCTACACCTTC.

The chain uses TRBV6-1 and TRBJ2-7; 9 positions agree with TRBD2. Germline V gene sequence: CDR1 MNHNS, CDR2 SASEGT. The V and J ends lost 0 bases and 1 base, in that order; junction bases with no gene match: 4. The CDR3 sequence is 16 residues long. This chain's CDR3 is CASSEAMRGGSYEQYF. Written as DNA, the CDR3 is TGTGCCAGCAGTGAAGCTATGCGGGGGGGGTCCTACGAGCAGTACTTC.

To note about this clone: At one end, the junction sequence differs from germline, possibly due to a read error. This sequence joins TRBV7-7 and TRBJ2-2; weak D call: TRBD1 (6 bases). CDR1 is SSHAT, CDR2 FNYEAQ, per germline (reference sequence). The CDR3 is made up of 13 amino acids. The CDR3 nucleotides read TGTGCTAGCAGCTTCAGGGGCACCGGGGAGCTGTTTTTT. Its translation: CASSFRGTGELFF.

The chain has TRBV29-1 and TRBJ1-2, with D possibly matching TRBD1 (6 bases). V dropped 4 bases and J dropped 2 bases, with 11 bases sitting between them. CDR3 size: 13 residues. Germline V lookup: CDR1 SQVTM, CDR2 ANQGSEA. The CDR3 region is CSVVTGGNYGYTF. The CDR3 nucleotides are TGCAGCGTTGTGACAGGCGGAAACTATGGCTACACCTTC. The whole variable domain, filled in from reference TRBV29-1 and TRBJ1-2, reads SAVISQKPSRDICQRGTSLTIQCQVDSQVTMMFWYRQQPGQSLTLIATANQGSEATYESGFVIDKFPISRPNLTFSTLTVSNMSPEDSSIYLCSVVTGGNYGYTFGSGTRLTVV.

The chain couples TRBV4-1 to TRBJ2-5; D is perhaps TRBD1 (5 bases). This CDR3 region has 16 residues. V dropped 5 bases and J dropped 2 bases, with 18 bases sitting between them. Germline V lookup: CDR1 MGHRA, CDR2 YSYEKL. The CDR3 DNA reads as TGCGCCAGCAGCTCGACCAGGACAACCCCACAAGAGACCCAGTACTTC. As protein: CASSSTRTTPQETQYF.

This clone was detected only a few times. The CDR3 DNA reads as TGCAGTGCTAGAGGGGACAGTCCCCAGCATTTT. This encodes CSARGDSPQHF. J is TRBJ1-5 and V is TRBV20-1; 7 bases fit TRBD1. This CDR3 has 11 residues. With 1 base clipped from V and 10 bases from J, the junction kept 1 base outside the gene matches. Germline V lookup: CDR1 DFQATT, CDR2 SNEGSKA (reference sequence).

V and J are TRBV10-3 and TRBJ2-5, with D hard to call. Germline V gives CDR1 ENHRY, CDR2 SYGVKD. This CDR3 has 12 amino acids. The germline V and J ends were trimmed by 4 bases and 0 bases, with 3 bases remaining between them. The CDR3 DNA reads TGTGCCATCAGTGCTGACCAAGAGACCCAGTACTTC. Its translation is CAISADQETQYF.

This rearrangement joins TRBV2 to TRBJ2-5; 15 positions agree with TRBD2. Germline V gives CDR1 SNHLY, CDR2 FYNNEI. This CDR3 region has 16 residues. V shed 6 bases, J shed 3 bases, and the junction held 5 bases outside the gene matches. CDR3 amino acids: CASSPGTSGGKETQYF. CDR3 coding DNA: TGTGCCAGCAGCCCCGGGACTAGCGGGGGGAAAGAGACCCAGTACTTC.

This chain uses TRBV20-1 with TRBJ2-7, with D possibly TRBD2 on 5 matching bases. Germline V gene lookup returns CDR1 DFQATT and CDR2 SNEGSKA (reference sequence). The CDR3 contains 11 residues. V dropped 7 bases and J dropped 6 bases, with 13 bases sitting between them. CDR3 DNA sequence: TGCAGTGTACTTCTAGCACGCGAGCAGTACTTC. It encodes CSVLLAREQYF.

The chain couples TRBV4-1 to TRBJ2-7; D call uncertain. Germline V CDR1 and CDR2: MGHRA, YSYEKL. The CDR3 extends over 14 amino acids. Trimming shortened V by 4 bases and J by 5 bases, and 15 bases separated the two germline ends. DNA of the CDR3: TGCGCCAGCAGCCTGCCCTTTGAGACCCACGAGCAGTACTTC. Protein: CASSLPFETHEQYF.

The DNA of the CDR3 is TGTGCCTGGAGTCGGACAGGTCAACAGCCCCAGCATTTT. It translates to CAWSRTGQQPQHF. The V and J genes are TRBV30 and TRBJ1-5; 7 nucleotides agree with TRBD1. The germline V gene has CDR1 GTSNPN and CDR2 SVGIG (reference sequence). This CDR3 spans 13 amino acids. V lost 2 bases to trimming and J lost 7 bases; unmatched junction nucleotides: 5.

The chain has TRBV29-1 and TRBJ2-7; 11 positions agree with TRBD1. V lost 7 bases and J lost 5; bases outside the gene matches: 7. Germline V gene sequence: CDR1 SQVTM, CDR2 ANQGSEA. CDR3 length equals 13 residues. The CDR3 sequence is CSGWTGGQDEQYF. The CDR3 DNA follows: TGCAGCGGCTGGACAGGGGGCCAGGACGAGCAGTACTTC.

V is TRBV10-3 and J is TRBJ2-5, with TRBD1 as a possible D gene (5 bases). The V end was cut by 6 bases, the J end by 0 bases, with 11 bases between. Germline V CDR1 and CDR2: ENHRY, SYGVKD. The CDR3 extends over 14 amino acids. CDR3 region: CAIRPDTYQETQYF. For the CDR3, the DNA is TGTGCCATCAGGCCGGACACGTACCAAGAGACCCAGTACTTC.

The chain employs TRBV9 and TRBJ2-7; 9 bases line up with TRBD2. The V gene's germline CDR1 is SGDLS and CDR2 YYNGEE. V lost 0 bases to trimming and J lost 5 bases; unmatched junction nucleotides: 6. This CDR3 region has 15 residues. The CDR3 spells CASSVAGREGHEQYF. CDR3 DNA: TGTGCCAGCAGCGTAGCTGGGCGGGAGGGCCACGAGCAGTACTTC.

There are a few counts of this clone. This chain joins TRBV14 and TRBJ2-5; TRBD2 agrees at 10 bases. CDR3 size: 15 residues. From germline, CDR1 is SGHDN and CDR2 FVKESK. V gave up 3 bases and J gave up 5 bases; unmatched junction bases: 6. The CDR3, as DNA: TGTGCCAGCAGCCAGTTCTCAGCGGGAGGGGAGACCCAGTACTTC. This gives the protein CASSQFSAGGETQYF. Complete variable domain (other parts from reference TRBV14 and TRBJ2-5): EAGVTQFPSHSVIEKGQTVTLRCDPISGHDNLYWYRRVMGKEIKFLLHFVKESKQDESGMPNNRFLAERTGGTYSTLKVQPAELEDSGVYFCASSQFSAGGETQYFGPGTRLLVL.